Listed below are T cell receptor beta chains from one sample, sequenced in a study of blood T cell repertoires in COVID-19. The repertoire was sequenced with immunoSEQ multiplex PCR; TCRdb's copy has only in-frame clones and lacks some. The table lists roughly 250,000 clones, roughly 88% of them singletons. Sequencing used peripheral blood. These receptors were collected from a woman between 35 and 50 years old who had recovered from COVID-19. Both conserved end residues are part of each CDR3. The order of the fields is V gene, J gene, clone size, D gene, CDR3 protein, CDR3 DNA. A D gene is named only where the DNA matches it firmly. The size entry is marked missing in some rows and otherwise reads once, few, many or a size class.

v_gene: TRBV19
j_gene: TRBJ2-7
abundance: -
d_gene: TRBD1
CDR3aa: CASSMGRGRPISYEQYF
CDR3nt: TGTGCCAGTAGTATGGGCAGGGGGCGGCCGATCTCCTACGAGCAGTACTTC

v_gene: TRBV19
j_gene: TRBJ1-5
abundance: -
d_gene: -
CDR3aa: CASNPQPGSNQPQHF
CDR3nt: TGTGCCAGTAACCCACAGCCAGGGAGCAATCAGCCCCAGCATTTT

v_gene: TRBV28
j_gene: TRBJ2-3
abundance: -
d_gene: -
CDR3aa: CASSSDRTSADTQYF
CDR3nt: TGTGCCAGCAGTTCCGACAGGACCAGCGCAGATACGCAGTATTTT

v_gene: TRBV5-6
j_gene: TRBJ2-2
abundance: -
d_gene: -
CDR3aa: CASSLGGRNGELFF
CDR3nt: TGTGCCAGCAGCTTGGGGGGGCGGAACGGGGAGCTGTTTTTT

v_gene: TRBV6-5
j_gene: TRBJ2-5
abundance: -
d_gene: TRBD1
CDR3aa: CASSRDRGQETQYF
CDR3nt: TGTGCCAGCAGCCGAGACAGGGGGCAAGAGACCCAGTACTTC

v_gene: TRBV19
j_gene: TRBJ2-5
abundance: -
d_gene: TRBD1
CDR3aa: CASSKDRGETQYF
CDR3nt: TGTGCCAGTAGTAAGGACAGGGGAGAGACCCAGTACTTC

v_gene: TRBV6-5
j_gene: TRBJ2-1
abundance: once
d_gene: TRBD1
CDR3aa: CASSDRQGHEQFF
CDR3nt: TGTGCCAGCAGCGACCGACAGGGGCATGAGCAGTTCTTC

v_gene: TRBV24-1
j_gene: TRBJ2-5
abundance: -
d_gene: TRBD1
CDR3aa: CATSDAPKGARYQETQYF
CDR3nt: TGTGCCACCAGTGATGCACCAAAGGGGGCGCGGTACCAAGAGACCCAGTACTTC

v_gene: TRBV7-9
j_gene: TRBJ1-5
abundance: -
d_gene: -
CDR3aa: CASSLVQGSNQPQHF
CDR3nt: TGTGCCAGCAGCTTAGTACAGGGAAGCAATCAGCCCCAGCATTTT

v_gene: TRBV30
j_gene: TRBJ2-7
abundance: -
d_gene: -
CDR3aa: CAWSAGGEQYF
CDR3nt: TGTGCCTGGAGTGCCGGGGGCGAGCAGTACTTC

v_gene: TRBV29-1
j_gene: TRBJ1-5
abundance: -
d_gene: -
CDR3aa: CSVSVEGHQPQHF
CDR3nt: TGCAGCGTCTCGGTGGAGGGGCATCAGCCCCAGCATTTT

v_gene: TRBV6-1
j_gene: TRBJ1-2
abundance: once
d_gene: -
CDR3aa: CASSEFARVGYGYTF
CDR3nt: TGTGCCAGCAGTGAATTTGCCAGGGTAGGCTATGGCTACACCTTC

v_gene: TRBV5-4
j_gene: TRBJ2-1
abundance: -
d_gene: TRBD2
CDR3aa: CASNQGGLAASLKQFF
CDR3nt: TGTGCCAGCAACCAGGGGGGACTAGCGGCATCACTTAAGCAGTTCTTC

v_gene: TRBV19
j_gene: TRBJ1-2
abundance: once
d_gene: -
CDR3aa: CASSIDPRGYTF
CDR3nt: TGTGCCAGTAGTATCGACCCGCGGGGCTACACCTTC

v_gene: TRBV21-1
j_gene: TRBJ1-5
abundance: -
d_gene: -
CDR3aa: CASRGHWNQPQHF
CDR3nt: TGTGCCAGCAGGGGACACTGGAATCAGCCCCAGCATTTT

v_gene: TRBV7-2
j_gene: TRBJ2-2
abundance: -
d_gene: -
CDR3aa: CASSPTQYTGELFF
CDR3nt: TGTGCCAGCAGCCCGACACAATACACCGGGGAGCTGTTTTTT

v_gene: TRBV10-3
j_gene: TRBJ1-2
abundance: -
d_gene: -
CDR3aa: CASRREGGNYGYTF
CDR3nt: TGTGCCTCCCGTCGAGAAGGGGGAAACTATGGCTACACCTTC

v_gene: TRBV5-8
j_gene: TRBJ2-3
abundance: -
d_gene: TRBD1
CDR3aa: CASSLFRDRRTDTQYF
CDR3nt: TGTGCCAGCAGCTTGTTCCGGGACAGACGCACAGATACGCAGTATTTT

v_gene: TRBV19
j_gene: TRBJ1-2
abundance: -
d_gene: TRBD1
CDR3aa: CASSMGQGARGYTF
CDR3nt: TGTGCCAGTAGTATGGGGCAGGGGGCTAGGGGCTACACCTTC

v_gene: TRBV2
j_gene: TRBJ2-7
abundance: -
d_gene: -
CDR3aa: CASRLYYEQYF
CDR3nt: TGTGCCAGCAGGCTCTACTACGAGCAGTACTTC

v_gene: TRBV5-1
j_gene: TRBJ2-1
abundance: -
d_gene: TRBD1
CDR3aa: CASSLAGTGRNEQFF
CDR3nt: TGCGCCAGCAGCTTGGCCGGGACAGGGCGCAATGAGCAGTTCTTC

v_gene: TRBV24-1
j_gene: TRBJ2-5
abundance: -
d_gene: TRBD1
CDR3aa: CATSPGTGGETQYF
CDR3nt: TGTGCCACCAGCCCCGGGACAGGGGGGGAGACCCAGTACTTC

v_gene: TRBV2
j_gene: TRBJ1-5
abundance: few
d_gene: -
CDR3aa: CASRPAGRGGNQPQHF
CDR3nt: TGTGCCAGCAGGCCGGCCGGCAGGGGAGGCAATCAGCCCCAGCATTTT

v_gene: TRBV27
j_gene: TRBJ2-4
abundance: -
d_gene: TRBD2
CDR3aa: CASSTQRGTSGRNIQYF
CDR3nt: TGTGCCAGCAGTACCCAACGCGGGACTAGCGGGAGAAACATTCAGTACTTC

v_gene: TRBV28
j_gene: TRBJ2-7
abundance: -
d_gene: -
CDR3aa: CASSSDSSSYEQYF
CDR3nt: TGTGCCAGCAGTTCGGACAGTAGCTCCTACGAGCAGTACTTC

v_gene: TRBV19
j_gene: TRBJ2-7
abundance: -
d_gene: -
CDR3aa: CASSISLSSYEQYF
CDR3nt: TGTGCCAGTAGTATAAGCCTAAGCTCCTACGAGCAGTACTTC

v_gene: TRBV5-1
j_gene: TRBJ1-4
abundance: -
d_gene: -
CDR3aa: CASSPKQGREKLFF
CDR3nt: TGCGCCAGCAGCCCGAAACAGGGTCGGGAAAAACTGTTTTTT

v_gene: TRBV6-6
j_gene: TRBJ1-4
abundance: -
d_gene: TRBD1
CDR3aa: CASSYPRDSNEKLFF
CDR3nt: TGTGCCAGCAGTTACCCCCGGGACAGCAATGAAAAACTGTTTTTT

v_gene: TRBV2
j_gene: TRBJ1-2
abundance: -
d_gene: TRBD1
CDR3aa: CASRRTGVGYGYTF
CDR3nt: TGTGCCAGCAGGAGGACAGGGGTTGGCTATGGCTACACCTTC

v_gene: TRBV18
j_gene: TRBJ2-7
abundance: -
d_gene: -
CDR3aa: CASSPPDTNYEQYF
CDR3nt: TGTGCCAGCTCACCACCGGACACCAACTACGAGCAGTACTTC

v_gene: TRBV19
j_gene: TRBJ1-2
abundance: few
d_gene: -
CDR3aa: CASRTGEGNYGYTF
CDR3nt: TGTGCCAGTCGCACGGGGGAGGGGAACTATGGCTACACCTTC

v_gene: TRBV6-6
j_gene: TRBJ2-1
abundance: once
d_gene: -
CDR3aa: CASSWEGGQFF
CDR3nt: TGTGCCAGCAGTTGGGAGGGGGGGCAGTTCTTC

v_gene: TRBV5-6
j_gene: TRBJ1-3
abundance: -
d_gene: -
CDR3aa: CASSRPQGSLSGNTIYF
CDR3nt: TGTGCCAGCAGCAGGCCCCAGGGTTCCCTCTCTGGAAACACCATATATTTT

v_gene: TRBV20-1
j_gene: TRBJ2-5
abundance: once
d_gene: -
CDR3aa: CSASRHRETQYF
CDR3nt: TGCAGTGCTAGTCGACACCGAGAGACCCAGTACTTC

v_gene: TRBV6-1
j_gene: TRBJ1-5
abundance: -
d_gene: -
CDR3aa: CASSETQGLSQPQHF
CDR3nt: TGTGCCAGCAGTGAAACCCAGGGCCTGTCTCAGCCCCAGCATTTT

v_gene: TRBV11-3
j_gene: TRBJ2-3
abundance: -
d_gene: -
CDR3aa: CASSTRPSASTDTQYF
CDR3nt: TGTGCCAGCAGCACCAGACCTAGCGCGAGCACAGATACGCAGTATTTT

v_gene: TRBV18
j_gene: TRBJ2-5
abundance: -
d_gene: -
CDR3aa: CASSPDSPLETQYF
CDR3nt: TGTGCCAGCTCACCGGACAGTCCTCTGGAGACCCAGTACTTC

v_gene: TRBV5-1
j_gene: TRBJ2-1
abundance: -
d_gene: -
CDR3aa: CASALTSSAQFF
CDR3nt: TGCGCCAGCGCCCTTACTAGCTCGGCGCAGTTCTTC

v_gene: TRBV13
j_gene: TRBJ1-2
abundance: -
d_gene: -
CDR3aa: CASSPKIGSDYGYTF
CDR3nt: TGTGCCAGCAGCCCCAAGATTGGTTCAGACTATGGCTACACCTTC

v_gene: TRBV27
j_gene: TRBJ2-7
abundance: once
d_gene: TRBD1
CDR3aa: CASVIRPARQGSPKPSYEQYF
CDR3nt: TGTGCCAGCGTCATTAGGCCTGCGAGACAGGGTTCGCCAAAACCCAGCTACGAGCAGTACTTC

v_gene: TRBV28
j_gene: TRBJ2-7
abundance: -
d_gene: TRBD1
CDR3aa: CASKTDRGLYEQYF
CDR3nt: TGTGCCAGCAAAACTGACAGGGGGTTATACGAGCAGTACTTC

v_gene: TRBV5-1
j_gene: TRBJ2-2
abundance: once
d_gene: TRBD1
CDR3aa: CASSPGPGGTGELFF
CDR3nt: TGCGCCAGCTCACCGGGGCCAGGGGGCACCGGGGAGCTGTTTTTT

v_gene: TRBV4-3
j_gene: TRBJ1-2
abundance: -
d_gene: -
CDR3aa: CASSQGFEVQSYTF
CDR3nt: TGCGCCAGCAGCCAAGGCTTTGAGGTTCAAAGCTACACCTTC

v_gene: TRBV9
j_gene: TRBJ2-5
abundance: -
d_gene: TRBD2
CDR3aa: CASSVLAGGQETQYF
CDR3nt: TGTGCCAGCAGCGTACTAGCGGGAGGGCAAGAGACCCAGTACTTC

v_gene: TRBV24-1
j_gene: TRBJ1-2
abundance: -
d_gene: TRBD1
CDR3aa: CATSDPHGTDDGYTF
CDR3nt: TGTGCCACCAGTGATCCCCACGGGACAGACGATGGCTACACCTTC

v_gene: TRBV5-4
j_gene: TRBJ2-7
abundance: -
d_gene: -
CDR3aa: CASSPDSSYEQYF
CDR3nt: TGTGCCAGCAGCCCAGACAGTTCCTACGAGCAGTACTTC

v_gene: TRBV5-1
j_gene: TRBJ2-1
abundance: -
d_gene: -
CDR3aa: CASSLTGAAKDEQFF
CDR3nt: TGCGCCAGCAGCTTGACGGGAGCCGCAAAGGATGAGCAGTTCTTC